This passage covers 29 T cell receptor beta chains from one sample sequenced in a study of cytomegalovirus exposure and HLA in healthy donors. Primers: 60 Vbeta forward and 13 Jbeta reverse. Data came from immunoSEQ multiplex PCR; TCRdb stores just in-frame clones and leaves some out. Among about 140,000 clones listed, about 79% were seen once. Sequencing was carried out using PBMCs. The origin of the receptors is a man aged 40-49 years in good health and CMV-seropositive.

This clone was seen a handful of times. The CDR3 coding sequence is TGTGCCAGCAGTTACTCGGGGGCGGCGGAAAACACCATATATTTT. Its protein is CASSYSGAAENTIYF. The chain is built from TRBV6-5 and TRBJ1-3; D is possibly TRBD1 (6 bases). The CDR3 length is 15 residues. V was pared by 0 bases and J by 6 bases, with 12 bases between. CDR1 is MNHEY, CDR2 SVGAGI, per germline.

As concerns this clone: At one end, the junction sequence differs from germline, possibly due to a read error. The gene calls are TRBV7-9 and TRBJ1-1; 8 bases match TRBD1. The CDR3 totals 15 residues. Germline V gives CDR1 SEHNR, CDR2 FQNEAQ (reference sequence). The CDR3 DNA reads as TGTTCCAGCAGCTGGTACAGGGGGGGAAAGACTGAAGCTTTCTTT. Its protein is CSSSWYRGGKTEAFF.

The chain employs TRBV4-2 and TRBJ2-7, with 9 positions matching TRBD1. The CDR3 runs 15 residues. After removal of 3 bases from V and 4 bases from J, the junction contained 7 bases not matched to a gene. CDR1 LGHNA and CDR2 YNFKEQ come from the germline V gene. CDR3 sequence: CASSQATGGLYEQYF. Written as DNA, the CDR3 is TGTGCCAGCAGCCAGGCGACAGGGGGTTTGTACGAGCAGTACTTC.

The chain recombines TRBV7-9 with TRBJ1-1, with D possibly being TRBD1 (5 bases). The germline V gene has CDR1 SEHNR and CDR2 FQNEAQ (reference sequence). The length of the CDR3 is 14 residues. The germline V and J ends were trimmed by 5 bases and 9 bases, with 19 bases remaining between them. The chain's CDR3 is CASSLTPGKAQAFF. The CDR3 region has the DNA TGTGCCAGCAGCCTCACTCCAGGGAAAGCACAAGCTTTCTTT.

The table lists this clone with a count of one. This sequence joins TRBV30 and TRBJ2-7; 12 positions match TRBD1. The CDR3 has 14 residues. V trimming: 5 bases; J trimming: 7 bases; junction bases outside the gene matches: 9. CDR1 GTSNPN and CDR2 SVGIG come from the germline V gene (reference sequence). The CDR3, as DNA: TGTGCCTGGTTACCGGGACAGGGGGCTCGGGAGCAGTACTTC. Translation gives CAWLPGQGAREQYF.

The CDR3 DNA reads TGTGCCAGCAGCTTAGTCGGGACTAACCAAGAGACCCAGTACTTC. Translation: CASSLVGTNQETQYF. The chain recombines TRBV11-2 with TRBJ2-5, with TRBD2 matching over 7 bases. This CDR3 region has 15 residues. J lost 0 bases, V lost 1 base, and 2 bases had no gene match. Germline CDR1 and CDR2: SGHAT and FQNNGV.

On this clone: Germline is not matched at one junction end, which may reflect a read error. The chain links TRBV30 to TRBJ1-2, with 7 nucleotides matching TRBD1. CDR3 length: 15 amino acids. Germline V lookup: CDR1 GTSNPN, CDR2 SVGIG (reference sequence). CDR3 sequence: CAWHTPGQINYSYTF. The CDR3 DNA follows: TGTGCCTGGCACACTCCGGGACAGATTAACTATAGCTACACCTTC.

V and J are TRBV11-1 and TRBJ2-3; tentatively, D is TRBD1 (6 bases). Trimming took off 8 bases at V and 0 bases at J, with 12 bases between the two ends. The CDR3 has 14 amino acids. CDR1 and CDR2 from the germline V gene are SGHAT and FQDESV (reference sequence). The CDR3, as DNA: TGTGCCAGCGCCACCCAGGGGAGCACAGATACGCAGTATTTT. It codes for CASATQGSTDTQYF.

Concerning this clone itself: One junction end disagrees with the germline gene, perhaps due to a read error. The J gene is TRBJ1-5, the V gene TRBV7-7; D is unclear. This CDR3 spans 13 amino acids. Germline V lookup: CDR1 SSHAT, CDR2 FNYEAQ (reference sequence). This chain's CDR3 is CASSLDADQPQHF. CDR3 in DNA: TGTGCTAGCAGCTTAGATGCGGATCAGCCCCAGCATTTT.

V and J are TRBV7-2 and TRBJ1-4, with D hard to call. The CDR3 length is 13 residues. Germline CDR1 reads SGHTA; CDR2 reads FQGNSA. The V end lost 8 bases, the J end lost 4 bases, and 11 bases lay between the germline ends. CDR3 nucleotides: TGTGCCAGCTCCCAGGAACTTAATGAAAAACTGTTTTTT. Translated, it gives CASSQELNEKLFF.

The rearrangement uses TRBV10-3 and TRBJ2-3; TRBD1 is a possible D gene (6 bases). Trimming pared 5 bases from V and 6 bases from J, leaving 9 bases between. The CDR3 loop spans 12 amino acids. Germline lookup yields CDR1 ENHRY and CDR2 SYGVKD. The CDR3 region is CAISYRADTQYF. CDR3 coding DNA: TGTGCCATCAGTTACAGGGCTGATACGCAGTATTTT.

The chain is built from TRBV7-8 and TRBJ2-7; D is possibly TRBD2 (5 bases). V was shortened by 1 base and J by 5 bases, with 6 bases between the two germline ends. The CDR3 covers 12 residues. The germline V gene encodes CDR1 SGHVS and CDR2 FQNEAQ. CDR3 sequence (DNA): TGTGCCAGCAGCTTAGAGCGGAACGAGCAGTACTTC. It translates to CASSLERNEQYF.

This clone was picked up one time. As DNA, the CDR3 is TGTGCCAGCAGCTCGGGACAGGGATCCTATGGCTACACCTTC. It specifies CASSSGQGSYGYTF. The chain couples TRBV7-9 to TRBJ1-2; TRBD1 matches at 9 bases. With V trimmed by 4 bases and J by 4 bases, 4 bases remained unmatched. Germline CDR1 is SEHNR and CDR2 is FQNEAQ (reference sequence). CDR3 length: 14 residues.

The J gene is TRBJ2-1, the V gene TRBV5-1, with TRBD2 matching over 9 bases. CDR1 is SGHRS and CDR2 is YFSETQ in the germline V gene. With V trimmed by 1 base and J by 15 bases, 11 bases remained unmatched. The CDR3 totals 14 residues. The CDR3 sequence: CASSLKLAGKVSFF. DNA for the CDR3: TGCGCCAGCAGCTTGAAACTAGCGGGCAAAGTTTCGTTCTTC.

The chain joins TRBV7-9 to TRBJ1-1; no definite D call. The CDR3 runs to 15 residues. In germline, CDR1 is SEHNR, CDR2 FQNEAQ (reference sequence). V was shortened by 1 base and J by 0 bases, with 9 bases between the two germline ends. CDR3 nucleotides: TGTGCCAGCAGCTTAGACGCACAGCTGAACACTGAAGCTTTCTTT. Its translation is CASSLDAQLNTEAFF.

V gene TRBV30 combines with J gene TRBJ2-7; D ambiguous. Trimming left V 1 base short and J 3 bases short, with 7 bases between. The CDR3 spans 12 residues. Germline V lookup: CDR1 GTSNPN, CDR2 SVGIG (reference sequence). DNA of the CDR3: TGTGCCTGGAGTGCAACGGTCTACGAGCAGTACTTC. This codes for CAWSATVYEQYF.

In its sample, this clone was seen a few times. The chain is built from TRBV25-1 and TRBJ1-6; maybe TRBD1 (6 bases). V lost 2 bases and J lost 9, with 20 bases in between. The CDR3 has 17 amino acids. Germline lookup yields CDR1 MGHDK and CDR2 SYGVNS. The chain's CDR3 is CASSESGGKRGSSPLHF. In nucleotides, the CDR3 is TGTGCCAGCAGTGAAAGCGGGGGCAAGCGAGGGAGTTCACCCCTCCACTTT.

V and J are TRBV5-4 and TRBJ2-1; a possible D gene is TRBD1 (5 bases). The CDR3 extends over 15 amino acids. From germline, CDR1 is SGHNT and CDR2 YYREEE (reference sequence). Trimming pared 2 bases from V and 0 bases from J, leaving 9 bases between. CDR3 protein: CASSFQGLSYNEQFF. CDR3 nucleotides: TGTGCCAGCAGCTTCCAGGGTCTCTCCTACAATGAGCAGTTCTTC.

The V and J genes are TRBV19 and TRBJ2-3; 9 bases are a match to TRBD2. V lost 1 base, J lost 0 bases, and 5 bases stayed unmatched. Per germline, CDR1 LNHDA and CDR2 SQIVND (reference sequence). The CDR3 runs to 17 residues. DNA of the CDR3: TGTGCCAGTAGTATAGGCGGACTAGCGCAAAGCACAGATACGCAGTATTTT. It codes for CASSIGGLAQSTDTQYF.

The sample holds one count of this clone. This rearrangement joins TRBV30 to TRBJ2-1; tentative D call: TRBD2 (6 bases). From germline, CDR1 is GTSNPN and CDR2 SVGIG (reference sequence). With 1 base removed from V and 4 bases from J, the gap between germline ends came to 11 bases. The CDR3 is 14 residues long. CDR3 amino acids: CAWSGLALYNEQFF. The CDR3 DNA reads as TGTGCCTGGAGTGGTCTAGCGCTTTACAATGAGCAGTTCTTC.

This clone was seen only once. The chain is built from TRBV5-1 and TRBJ2-7, with 8 bases lining up with TRBD1. The CDR3 is 15 amino acids. Germline assignment: CDR1 SGHRS and CDR2 YFSETQ. V shed 4 bases, J shed 0 bases, and the junction held 6 bases outside the gene matches. The CDR3 reads CASSPGQVFSYEQYF. Here the CDR3 DNA reads TGCGCCAGCAGCCCGGGACAGGTATTCTCCTACGAGCAGTACTTC.

This chain links TRBV19 with TRBJ2-3, with TRBD1 matching 8 bases. CDR3 length: 14 residues. CDR1 and CDR2 from the germline V gene are LNHDA and SQIVND (reference sequence). The junction had 2 bases not matched to a gene; V was cut back by 5 bases and J by 1 base. CDR3: CASSVDRGTDTQYF. DNA of the CDR3: TGTGCCAGTAGTGTGGACAGGGGCACAGATACGCAGTATTTT. Variable domain in full (rest from reference TRBV19 and TRBJ2-3): DGGITQSPKYLFRKEGQNVTLSCEQNLNHDAMYWYRQDPGQGLRLIYYSQIVNDFQKGDIAEGYSVSREKKESFPLTVTSAQKNPTAFYLCASSVDRGTDTQYFGPGTRLTVL.

V is TRBV29-1 and J is TRBJ1-4, with D maybe TRBD1 (6 bases). The CDR3 has 13 residues. Trimming removed 0 bases at V and 8 bases at J, with 10 bases between. CDR1 and CDR2 from the germline V gene are SQVTM and ANQGSEA. In DNA, the CDR3 is TGCAGCGTTGAAGATGGGGGCGGGGAAAAACTGTTTTTT. Translated: CSVEDGGGEKLFF.

This chain joins TRBV27 and TRBJ2-7; no clear D gene. Germline CDR1 reads MNHEY; CDR2 reads SMNVEV (reference sequence). With 2 bases removed from V and 3 bases from J, the gap between germline ends came to 8 bases. The CDR3 covers 13 residues. CDR3 DNA: TGTGCCAGCAGTTTAGACAAATTCTACGAGCAGTACTTC. As protein: CASSLDKFYEQYF.

The chain couples TRBV15 to TRBJ1-4, with TRBD1 matching 7 bases. CDR1 is LNHNV and CDR2 is YYDKDF in the germline V gene (reference sequence). This CDR3 has 13 residues. V shed 3 bases, J shed 8 bases, and the junction held 3 bases outside the gene matches. The CDR3 DNA reads as TGTGCCACCAGCAGCATGACAGGGGAAAAACTGTTTTTT. Its translation is CATSSMTGEKLFF.

The rearrangement uses TRBV2 and TRBJ2-5, with D perhaps TRBD1 (6 bases). This CDR3 is built from 12 residues. CDR1 and CDR2 from the germline V gene are SNHLY and FYNNEI. Trimming took off 10 bases at V and 6 bases at J, with 15 bases between the two ends. CDR3 sequence reads: CATTSDSKTQYF. The DNA of the CDR3 is TGTGCCACCACTTCGGACAGTAAGACCCAGTACTTC. The full variable domain, in which reference TRBV2 and TRBJ2-5 provide the parts outside the CDR3, is EPEVTQTPSHQVTQMGQEVILRCVPISNHLYFYWYRQILGQKVEFLVSFYNNEISEKSEIFDDQFSVERPDGSNFTLKIRSTKLEDSAMYFCATTSDSKTQYFGPGTRLLVL.

J is TRBJ1-2 and V is TRBV7-2; D might be TRBD1 (6 bases). Germline V gives CDR1 SGHTA, CDR2 FQGNSA. The CDR3 is made up of 15 amino acids. V gave up 2 bases and J gave up 2 bases, with 12 bases separating them. The CDR3 DNA sequence: TGTGCCAGCAGCTTAAACACACAGGGCAACTATGGCTACACCTTC. This sequence encodes CASSLNTQGNYGYTF.

The chain couples TRBV30 to TRBJ1-1; perhaps TRBD1 as D (5 bases). The CDR3 has 11 residues. V lost 4 bases and J 5 bases, leaving 8 bases between the germline ends. Per the germline V gene, CDR1 is GTSNPN and CDR2 is SVGIG (reference sequence). CDR3 loop: CAWTGLTEAFF. The CDR3 DNA follows: TGTGCCTGGACAGGGCTGACTGAAGCTTTCTTT.

This clone was seen a handful of times. CDR3 residues: CASSVGRMGNEQYF. The CDR3 DNA sequence: TGTGCCAGCAGCGTAGGGAGGATGGGGAACGAGCAGTACTTC. This chain joins TRBV9 and TRBJ2-7; D possibly corresponds to TRBD2 (5 bases). Germline-derived CDR1 and CDR2 are SGDLS and YYNGEE. The CDR3 consists of 14 residues. Trimming cost V 0 bases and J 5 bases, with 12 bases left between them.